Included here is one TCR beta chain sequence, with context. This clonotype appeared a few times. Its recognized antigen is unknown. The sample holds no much larger clone one base away, and base qualities are not on file. The CDR3 runs 12 residues from the cysteine to the phenylalanine. Only the CDR3 region is kept as DNA, spanning 36 bases read in frame from base 1. V is reduced by 5 bases and J by 4 bases, leaving a spacing of 8 bases between them. Taken from the germline V gene, the CDR1 and CDR2 loops are SGHVS and FQNEAQ. This sample is part of a study of breast tumors, draining lymph nodes, adjacent tissues (dated by TCRdb to the mid-2010s). A note on the overall study: TCR beta repertoires were compared across tumor, adjacent nontumor tissue and axillary lymph nodes obtained from breast cancer patients. In human breast cancer, the study set out to assess how tumor, surrounding tissue and draining lymph node repertoires relate to one another and whether T cells might be exchanged between them.

Sequenced on an Illumina HiSeq 2000. TCR beta chain libraries were generated through multiplex PCR amplification. The amplified TCR beta chain products were analyzed by high-throughput sequencing. The public sequencing data were trimmed at Q25 with fastp and processed into clonotypes with MiXCR by TCRdb, which kept only in-frame beta chains. Duplicate CDR3 protein sequences are folded into a single record with the most common DNA and genes. The sample table records 150,000 to 200,000 distinct CDR3 sequences; approximately 30% of these occur just once. The ten top clones hold about 4.5% of the sample. Paper-wide results and their limitations: In luminal-like breast cancer, tumor and nontumor tissue repertoires resembled each other significantly more than in basal-like breast cancer. The data were considered consistent with the idea that most tumor T cells come from the lymph node and then expand in tumor tissue. Tumor T-cell repertoires showed less diversity than lymph node repertoires and more diversity than nontumor tissue repertoires, and tumor T-cell repertoires showed preferential V and J gene usage. Rather than being directly demonstrated, the conclusion that tumor T cells originate in lymph nodes was presented as consistent with a hypothesis.

Lymph node samples were obtained from the axillary draining lymph nodes of breast cancer patients. The sequenced sample consisted of axillary lymph node tissue. Recombination connected TRBV7-8 to TRBJ1-1; the D gene is unclear. The clonotype was recovered from a female donor with breast cancer. Some clones in this sample may be carry-over from other donors' samples. At the DNA level, the sequence is TGTGCCAGCAGCCGCAAGGGCACTGAAGCTTTCTTT. Its translation is CASSRKGTEAFF.